One sample yielded the 6 T cell receptor beta chains listed below, sequenced in a study of cytomegalovirus exposure and HLA in healthy donors. The primer mix had 60 Vbeta and 13 Jbeta primers. Sequencing was performed with immunoSEQ multiplex PCR; in TCRdb, only in-frame clones are kept and a portion is missing. The sample carries 99,000 or so clones, approximately 69% recorded once. The sequenced sample consisted of PBMCs. The source is a man aged 25 to 40 in good health and CMV-seronegative.

The chain couples TRBV5-1 to TRBJ2-7; the match to TRBD1 covers 7 bases. Germline CDR1 reads SGHRS; CDR2 reads YFSETQ. The CDR3 totals 15 residues. J gave up 3 bases and V 3 bases, and 9 bases lay outside the gene matches. The DNA of the CDR3 is TGCGCCAGCAGCTCCAACAGGGGAGCGGTCTACGAGCAGTACTTC. Protein: CASSSNRGAVYEQYF.

The J gene is TRBJ1-1, the V gene TRBV27, with D maybe TRBD1 (5 bases). V lost 6 bases, J lost 1 base, and 6 bases lay in between. The CDR3 is 12 residues long. Germline V gene data show CDR1 as MNHEY and CDR2 as SMNVEV (reference sequence). CDR3: CASRDRNTEAFF. CDR3 DNA: TGTGCCAGCAGAGACAGGAACACTGAAGCTTTCTTT.

The chain carries TRBV6-5 and TRBJ1-1, with D maybe TRBD1 (5 bases). This CDR3 is 15 amino acids long. The V and J ends lost 6 bases and 1 base respectively, with 15 bases between them. Germline V gene data show CDR1 as MNHEY and CDR2 as SVGAGI. CDR3 loop: CASRRQGSPNTEAFF. DNA of the CDR3: TGTGCCAGCAGGCGGCAGGGCAGCCCGAACACTGAAGCTTTCTTT.

This clone came up a few times. The chain is built from TRBV14 and TRBJ2-5; possibly TRBD1 for D (5 bases). The CDR3 runs to 13 residues. Germline CDR1 and CDR2: SGHDN and FVKESK. Between the trimmed V and J ends, which lost 3 bases and 5 bases, there was a span of 10 bases. The CDR3, as DNA: TGTGCCAGCAGCCAGCAGGGTTTGGAGACCCAGTACTTC. Its protein product is CASSQQGLETQYF.

The V gene is TRBV19, the J gene TRBJ2-2; 8 nucleotides align to TRBD1. V lost 5 bases and J lost 6; bases outside the gene matches: 8. Germline V gene sequence: CDR1 LNHDA, CDR2 SQIVND (reference sequence). The CDR3 sequence is 15 residues long. This chain's CDR3 is CASSGRTGLAGELFF. In DNA form, the CDR3 reads TGTGCCAGTAGTGGTCGGACAGGGCTCGCCGGGGAGCTGTTTTTT.

In nucleotides, the CDR3 is TGTGCTAGTGGTCCCGGGAGTAATTCACCCCTCCACTTT. Amino acids: CASGPGSNSPLHF. The chain joins TRBV12-5 to TRBJ1-6; D remains unclear. CDR1 is LGHNT and CDR2 is FRNRAP in the germline V gene. The CDR3 spans 13 residues. Trimming shortened V by 5 bases and J by 6 bases, and 8 bases separated the two germline ends.